Below, 18 T cell receptor beta chains from the same sample are listed, as sequenced in a study of cytomegalovirus exposure and HLA in healthy donors. PCR primers comprised 60 Vbeta and 13 Jbeta primers. Profiling relied on immunoSEQ multiplex PCR, and the TCRdb table lists in-frame clones only, not all of them. The data hold some 100,000 clones, with 70% to 80% observed a single time. Input material: PBMCs. The receptor set was obtained from a female donor in good health and CMV-seropositive.

The V gene is TRBV19, the J gene TRBJ1-5; 8 bases are shared with TRBD1. Per the germline V gene, CDR1 is LNHDA and CDR2 is SQIVND (reference sequence). The CDR3 has 16 residues. Trimming cost V 2 bases and J 7 bases; bases outside gene matches: 10. This CDR3 reads CASSIYIGQGEQPQHF. The DNA of the CDR3 is TGTGCCAGTAGTATATATATAGGACAGGGAGAACAGCCCCAGCATTTT.

The V call is TRBV5-4, the J call TRBJ1-2, with a possible D match to TRBD1 (5 bases). V lost 4 bases to trimming and J lost 4 bases, with 17 bases between them. Germline assignment: CDR1 SGHNT and CDR2 YYREEE (reference sequence). This CDR3 has 15 amino acids. CDR3 sequence (DNA): TGTGCCAGCAGCCCAACGACGGGGGGGGGCTATGGCTACACCTTC. This codes for CASSPTTGGGYGYTF.

V gene TRBV5-6 combines with J gene TRBJ2-3, with 9 nucleotides matching TRBD2. Germline CDR1 is SGHDT and CDR2 is YYEEEE. Trimming cost V 3 bases and J 10 bases; bases outside gene matches: 15. The CDR3 totals 16 residues. CDR3 DNA sequence: TGTGCCAGCAGCTGGGGAGGGGCGGGGGGGGCCCGGGCGCAGTATTTT. Its translation: CASSWGGAGGARAQYF.

The genes are TRBV30 and TRBJ2-3; tentatively, D is TRBD1 (5 bases). Germline V gives CDR1 GTSNPN, CDR2 SVGIG (reference sequence). The CDR3 runs to 10 residues. The CDR3 protein is CARGADTQYF. CDR3 DNA sequence: TGTGCAAGGGGCGCAGATACGCAGTATTTT.

There are a few counts of this clone. V gene TRBV9 combines with J gene TRBJ2-5; TRBD2 might be the D (5 bases). This CDR3 spans 14 amino acids. Germline loops: CDR1 SGDLS, CDR2 YYNGEE. V dropped 0 bases and J dropped 4 bases, with 10 bases sitting between them. As DNA, the CDR3 is TGTGCCAGCAGCGTAGTACCCGGGGTAGAGACCCAGTACTTC. This codes for CASSVVPGVETQYF.

This clone was seen more than once but under ten times. The J gene is TRBJ2-7, the V gene TRBV5-1; D may be TRBD2 (5 bases). Between the trimmed V and J ends, which lost 3 bases and 1 base, there was a span of 17 bases. The CDR3 contains 16 residues. CDR1 and CDR2 (germline): SGHRS, YFSETQ. The DNA of the CDR3 is TGCGCCAGCAGCTGGTTCGGTGCGGGCGAGTCCTACGAGCAGTACTTC. Protein sequence: CASSWFGAGESYEQYF.

The CDR3 spells CASSLALDRDLISTDTQYF. The CDR3 region has the DNA TGTGCCAGCAGCTTAGCACTGGACAGGGATTTGATTAGCACAGATACGCAGTATTTT. This chain uses TRBV7-7 with TRBJ2-3, with TRBD1 matching over 8 bases. The V gene's germline CDR1 is SSHAT and CDR2 FNYEAQ (reference sequence). The length of the CDR3 is 19 residues. Losses at the gene ends were 0 bases for V and 0 bases for J; bases not matched to a gene: 11.

This chain links TRBV15 with TRBJ2-1; a possible D gene is TRBD2 (5 bases). The V end lost 0 bases, the J end lost 7 bases, and 13 bases lay between the germline ends. CDR3 size: 15 residues. Germline V gene sequence: CDR1 LNHNV, CDR2 YYDKDF (reference sequence). CDR3 DNA: TGTGCCACCAGCAGAGATCGTTTAGCGACGAATGAGCAGTTCTTC. Encoded protein: CATSRDRLATNEQFF.

Concerning this clone itself: The junction and the germline gene differ at one end; a read error may be behind it. The rearrangement joins TRBV7-2 to TRBJ2-7; 8 bases fit TRBD2. The CDR3 is made up of 13 amino acids. Germline V lookup: CDR1 SGHTA, CDR2 FQGNSA. CDR3 in amino acids: CAGSLAGSYEQYF. The CDR3 DNA is TGTGCCGGCAGCTTAGCGGGGAGTTACGAGCAGTACTTC.

This clone has just one count. This chain uses TRBV5-1 with TRBJ2-5; 11 positions agree with TRBD2. V dropped 3 bases and J dropped 4; count of bases not matched to a gene: 5. The germline gives CDR1 SGHRS, CDR2 YFSETQ. The CDR3 is 15 amino acids. Here the CDR3 DNA reads TGCGCCAGCAGCTCATTAGCGGGAGGGAGAGAGACCCAGTACTTC. Translated: CASSSLAGGRETQYF.

Of note for this clone: The same CDR3 arises from other DNA sequences in this sample as well. This chain links TRBV18 with TRBJ2-1; 13 bases map to TRBD2. Trimming at V came to 6 bases and at J to 5 bases, leaving 1 base not matched to a gene. The CDR3 totals 14 residues. In germline, CDR1 is KGHSH, CDR2 LQKENI. DNA for the CDR3: TGTGCCAGCTCCGGACTAGCGGGGGACAATGAGCAGTTCTTC. This codes for CASSGLAGDNEQFF.

The rearrangement links TRBV6-6 to TRBJ1-1; 10 bases line up with TRBD1. The V gene's germline CDR1 is MNHNY and CDR2 SVGAGI (reference sequence). The CDR3 sequence is 15 residues long. Trimming removed 7 bases from V and 2 bases from J; junction bases left unmatched: 7. The CDR3 loop reads CASNPRDRGNTEAFF. The DNA for the CDR3 is TGTGCCAGCAATCCTCGGGACAGGGGTAACACTGAAGCTTTCTTT.

The chain is built from TRBV9 and TRBJ2-1, with 9 bases that match TRBD2. Germline loops: CDR1 SGDLS, CDR2 YYNGEE. The CDR3 length is 15 residues. The J segment lost 6 bases and the V segment lost 4 bases, leaving 8 bases of the junction unmatched. CDR3 nucleotides: TGTGCCAGCAGCACCGGCGGGGGGGCCGTCAATGAGCAGTTCTTC. Translated: CASSTGGGAVNEQFF.

In nucleotides, the CDR3 is TGCGCCAGCACAGGGAACACTGAAGCTTTCTTT. Residues: CASTGNTEAFF. V gene TRBV5-1 combines with J gene TRBJ1-1; the D is unclear. The CDR3 extends over 11 amino acids. The germline V gene has CDR1 SGHRS and CDR2 YFSETQ. Trimming stripped 6 bases from V and 1 base from J, with 4 bases between. Full variable domain (rest looked up from reference TRBV5-1 and TRBJ1-1): KAGVTQTPRYLIKTRGQQVTLSCSPISGHRSVSWYQQTPGQGLQFLFEYFSETQRNKGNFPGRFSGRQFSNSRSEMNVSTLELGDSALYLCASTGNTEAFFGQGTRLTVV.

The chain uses TRBV6-1 and TRBJ2-5; a weak D match, TRBD2 (7 bases). Matching the DNA end better, TRBJ2-7 makes the J call doubtful. The length of the CDR3 is 15 residues. Germline CDR1 reads MNHNS; CDR2 reads SASEGT. CDR3 DNA sequence: TGTGCCAGCAGTGAAGCCGGGCGGGGGCCCTACGAGCAGTACTTC. Its protein is CASSEAGRGPYEQYF.

In this sample, this clone turned up a few times. The chain recombines TRBV29-1 with TRBJ1-2, with TRBD1 identical over 8 bases. Germline CDR1 is SQVTM and CDR2 is ANQGSEA. CDR3 length: 13 residues. With V trimmed by 6 bases and J by 3 bases, 6 bases remained unmatched. The CDR3 DNA follows: TGCAGCGTCACAGACAGGGGCGACTATGGCTACACCTTC. Translated: CSVTDRGDYGYTF.

The J gene is TRBJ2-7, the V gene TRBV6-5; 7 bases are shared with TRBD1. CDR1 is MNHEY and CDR2 is SVGAGI in the germline V gene. The V and J ends lost 6 bases and 1 base, in that order; junction bases with no gene match: 9. This CDR3 contains 15 residues. Here the CDR3 reads CASSRQGFQSYEQYF. In DNA, the CDR3 is TGTGCCAGCAGCCGACAGGGCTTCCAATCCTACGAGCAGTACTTC.

The V gene is TRBV5-1, the J gene TRBJ2-7; TRBD2 aligns across 10 bases. This CDR3 region has 16 residues. The V gene end was trimmed by 3 bases and the J gene end by 1 base; junction bases not matched to a gene: 7. Germline assignment: CDR1 SGHRS and CDR2 YFSETQ. The CDR3 DNA follows: TGCGCCAGCAGCTCCTCCCGGACTAGCGGATCCTACGAGCAGTACTTC. Amino acids: CASSSSRTSGSYEQYF.